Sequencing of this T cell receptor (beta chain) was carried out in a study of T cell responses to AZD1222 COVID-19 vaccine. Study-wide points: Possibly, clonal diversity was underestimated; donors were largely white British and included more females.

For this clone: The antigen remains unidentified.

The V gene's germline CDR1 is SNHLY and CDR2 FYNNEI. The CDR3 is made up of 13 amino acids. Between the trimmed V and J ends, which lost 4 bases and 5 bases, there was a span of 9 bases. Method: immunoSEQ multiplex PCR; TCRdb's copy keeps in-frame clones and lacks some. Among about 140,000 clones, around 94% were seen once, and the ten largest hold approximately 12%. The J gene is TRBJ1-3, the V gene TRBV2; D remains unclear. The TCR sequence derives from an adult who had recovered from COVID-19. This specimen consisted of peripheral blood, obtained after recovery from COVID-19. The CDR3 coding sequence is TGTGCCAGCAGTGCGGCTAACAGAAACACCATATATTTT. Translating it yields CASSAANRNTIYF.